This T cell receptor beta chain was observed in a study of blood T cells in healthy people across ages. For the second PCR, which ran for roughly 7 to 11 cycles, a sample-barcoded 5' primer and a J-beta primer mix were used. Researchers report that a template-switch adaptor with 12 random nucleotides tagged each cDNA molecule. Every sample produced at least 3 million CDR3-containing paired-end reads. TCRdb independently ran MiXCR on the 5' RACE reads; one entry per CDR3 protein. The sample lists 700,000 to 900,000 distinct CDR3 sequences; 40% to 65% were seen once. V was trimmed by 5 bases and J by 11 bases, leaving 30 bases between them. This CDR3 region has 16 residues. Germline V gives CDR1 SQVTM, CDR2 ANQGSEA.

Material for sequencing was blood. The origin of this receptor is an elderly man in good health. This chain links TRBV29-1 with TRBJ2-5, with D possibly being TRBD1 or TRBD2 (6 bases each). DNA of the CDR3: TGCAGCGTTCAACCTATGACAGGAGCAAGAGCTCGGGAGCAGTACTTC. Translating it yields CSVQPMTGARAREQYF.